Below, 7 T cell receptor beta chains from the same sample are listed, as sequenced in a study of memory CD4+ T cells and cytomegalovirus serostatus. The table came from immunoSEQ multiplex PCR; TCRdb's copy has only in-frame clones and leaves some out. This table has some 95,000 clones, roughly 80% appearing once. The sort gate was single viable CD3+CD4+CD8-CD45RO+ cells for memory CD4+ T cells. What was sequenced was memory CD4+ T cells from blood. The receptors shown here come from an adult in good health and CMV-seropositive.

This chain joins TRBV29-1 and TRBJ2-4; 9 bases fit TRBD2. The germline V gene encodes CDR1 SQVTM and CDR2 ANQGSEA. V trimming: 3 bases; J trimming: 3 bases; junction bases outside the gene matches: 6. This CDR3 is 15 amino acids long. The DNA for the CDR3 is TGCAGCGTTGACGGAGCGGGAGGCGGCAAAAACATTCAGTACTTC. Its translation is CSVDGAGGGKNIQYF.

This rearrangement joins TRBV28 to TRBJ2-1, with 12 bases lining up with TRBD2. Per germline, CDR1 MDHEN and CDR2 SYDVKM. Trimming removed 5 bases from V and 4 bases from J; junction bases left unmatched: 3. The CDR3 has 15 amino acids. The CDR3 DNA is TGTGCCAGCAGTAAACTAGCGGGAGGTTACAATGAGCAGTTCTTC. Amino acid sequence: CASSKLAGGYNEQFF.

This chain joins TRBV28 and TRBJ1-5, with TRBD1 matching 7 bases. V shed 5 bases and J 4 bases; nucleotides not matched to a gene: 5. This CDR3 has 14 amino acids. Germline V gene data show CDR1 as MDHEN and CDR2 as SYDVKM. CDR3 sequence: CASSTDRENQPQHF. The DNA for the CDR3 is TGTGCCAGCAGTACCGACAGGGAAAATCAGCCCCAGCATTTT.

This clone was seen only once. This chain links TRBV5-1 with TRBJ1-1; maybe TRBD1 (6 bases). The CDR3 has 13 amino acids. V lost 0 bases and J 4 bases, leaving 7 bases between the germline ends. The germline CDR1 and CDR2 sequences are SGHRS and YFSETQ. CDR3 DNA: TGCGCCAGCAGCTTGGTCAGGGGCACTGAAGCTTTCTTT. It codes for CASSLVRGTEAFF. Full variable domain (remainder filled in from reference TRBV5-1 and TRBJ1-1): KAGVTQTPRYLIKTRGQQVTLSCSPISGHRSVSWYQQTPGQGLQFLFEYFSETQRNKGNFPGRFSGRQFSNSRSEMNVSTLELGDSALYLCASSLVRGTEAFFGQGTRLTVV.

The V and J genes are TRBV2 and TRBJ2-5; D is unclear. CDR3 length equals 13 residues. Trimming left V 5 bases short and J 5 bases short, with 12 bases between. Germline loops: CDR1 SNHLY, CDR2 FYNNEI. This CDR3 is CASSSMGWETQYF. The CDR3 bases are TGTGCCAGCAGTAGCATGGGGTGGGAGACCCAGTACTTC.

As DNA, the CDR3 is TGTGCCAGCACCCAAGAAGGTACCTCGGGTGGCTACACCTTC. Its translation is CASTQEGTSGGYTF. This chain uses TRBV6-1 with TRBJ1-2; D is unclear. The CDR3 has 14 amino acids. V shed 7 bases and J shed 7 bases, with 19 bases lying between them. Germline V gene sequence: CDR1 MNHNS, CDR2 SASEGT.

The chain joins TRBV19 to TRBJ1-4, with 9 bases matching TRBD1. Germline-derived CDR1 and CDR2 are LNHDA and SQIVND (reference sequence). The junction had 13 bases not matched to a gene; V was cut back by 4 bases and J by 7 bases. This CDR3 region has 17 residues. CDR3 sequence (DNA): TGTGCCAGTAGTACACTTACGGTACAGGGGGCGTTTGAAAAACTGTTTTTT. Translated: CASSTLTVQGAFEKLFF.